This TCR beta chain emerged from a study of OX40 agonist ivuxolimab in advanced cancers. About the research overall: With a range of roughly 20 to 80, age averaged roughly 61 years, and around 83% were male.

Generated by immunoSEQ multiplex PCR, the TCRdb table keeps only in-frame clones and is missing some. The sample lists about 76,000 clones; approximately 85% were seen once. Notes on the study in general: Clonal expansion in partial responders at 0.1-3.0 mg/kg ranked among the lowest. Clones of CD4+ and CD8+ blood T cells grew by week 6 at doses of 0.1 to 3.0 mg/kg.

Turning to this clone: The antigen remains unidentified.

This CDR3 comprises 14 residues. The germline CDR1 and CDR2 sequences are MNHNS and SASEGT. With 4 bases removed from V and 4 bases from J, the gap between germline ends came to 10 bases. The receptor was derived from an adult with an advanced solid tumor such as melanoma, head and neck, liver or kidney cancer. The material was CD4+ or CD8+ T cells sorted from blood, obtained in a trial of the OX40 agonist ivuxolimab. The rearrangement joins TRBV6-1 to TRBJ2-2; D is perhaps TRBD1 (6 bases). The CDR3 reads CASSAGDGTGELFF. CDR3 in DNA: TGTGCCAGCAGTGCAGGGGACGGCACCGGGGAGCTGTTTTTT.